This TCR beta chain is drawn from a study of cytomegalovirus exposure and HLA in healthy donors (dated by TCRdb to 2017 to 2019). For the wider study: According to a later analysis, the 100 to 150 validation repertoires were produced on the same platform as the approximately 690 repertoires of the first cohort. The aim of the study was to test whether cataloging public T cell receptors could identify signatures of past pathogen exposure. Besides the first cohort of roughly 660 subjects, a separate validation cohort made up of 120 or so different subjects was used. To predict cytomegalovirus infection status, the study combined high-throughput TCR immunosequencing, statistical association of individual TCRs with disease status, and machine learning. Here is what the overall study found, with its caveats: Most TCR sequences were seen in very few donors, while some public TCRs were found in many individuals. A later analysis had no HLA typing for the validation cohort, so co-occurrence there was scored across all 130 or so repertoires. Of the cluster scores, 90% to 95% were above 0 in a later analysis, which found that TCRs clustered in the first cohort also tended to co-occur in the 120 or so validation repertoires. It was suggested by the authors that the approach could potentially be generalized to other disease states and immunological phenotypes. A total of 164 TCR beta chains were listed by the study as associated with cytomegalovirus. The classifier was reported to diagnose cytomegalovirus status with high specificity and sensitivity in both the original cohort and the validation cohort. In vitro tests confirmed that a few of the cytomegalovirus-associated TCR beta chains recognize cytomegalovirus antigens.

The method was the immunoSEQ multiplex PCR assay. The source study handled its data this way. A statistical classification framework was built for diagnosing cytomegalovirus status from the catalog of TCR beta chain sequences. TCRdb took over this immuneACCESS table, retaining in-frame rearrangements with V and J assigned. Such tables are incomplete; in checked studies, under half of the missing clones stem from an unresolved V gene, and the remainder is unexplained. V, J and clone size were drawn from that table, and D and trimming were deduced from the DNA. The sample table contains roughly 150,000 clones; only one count was recorded for 85% to 90% of them. The ten largest clones add up to just over 8.5% of the sample. The germline V end is reduced by 3 bases and the J end by 9 bases; junction bases left unmatched: 8. The CDR3 sequence holds 14 residues, the cysteine and phenylalanine included. Of the read, only the CDR3 DNA is kept; its 42 bases are in frame from base 1. Per the germline V gene, SGDLS is the CDR1 and YYNGEE is the CDR2.

The count of this clone is one. Its recognized antigen is unknown. Base-call qualities are not available, and no considerably larger clone is one nucleotide away. Donors formed part of the validation cohort, which comprised over a hundred subjects and was distinct from the first cohort of over 500 subjects. The V and J genes are TRBV9 and TRBJ2-1; TRBD1 aligns with 8 central bases. This clonotype was sampled from a young man in good health and CMV-seropositive. Specimen: PBMCs. At the DNA level, the sequence is TGTGCCAGCAGCGCCTCCGGGACAGGTTCTGAGCAGTTCTTC. Its protein reads: CASSASGTGSEQFF.